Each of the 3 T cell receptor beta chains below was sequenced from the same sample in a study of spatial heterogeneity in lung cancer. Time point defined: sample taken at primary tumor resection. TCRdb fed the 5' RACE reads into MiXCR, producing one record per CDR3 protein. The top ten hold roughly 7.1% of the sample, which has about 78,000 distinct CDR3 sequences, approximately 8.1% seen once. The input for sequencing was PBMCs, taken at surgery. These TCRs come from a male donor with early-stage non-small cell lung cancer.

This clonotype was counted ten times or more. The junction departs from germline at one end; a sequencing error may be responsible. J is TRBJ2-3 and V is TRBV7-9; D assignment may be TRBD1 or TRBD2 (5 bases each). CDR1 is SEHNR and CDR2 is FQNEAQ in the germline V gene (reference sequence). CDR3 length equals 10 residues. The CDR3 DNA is TGTGCCAGCAGCTTAATGGGACCTTCTTTT. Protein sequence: CASSLMGPSF.

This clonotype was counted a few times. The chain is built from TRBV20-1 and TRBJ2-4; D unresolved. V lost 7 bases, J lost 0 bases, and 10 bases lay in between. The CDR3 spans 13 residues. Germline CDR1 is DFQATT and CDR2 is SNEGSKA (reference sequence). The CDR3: CSVGFLAKNIQYF. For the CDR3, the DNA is TGCAGTGTCGGGTTCTTAGCCAAAAACATTCAGTACTTC.

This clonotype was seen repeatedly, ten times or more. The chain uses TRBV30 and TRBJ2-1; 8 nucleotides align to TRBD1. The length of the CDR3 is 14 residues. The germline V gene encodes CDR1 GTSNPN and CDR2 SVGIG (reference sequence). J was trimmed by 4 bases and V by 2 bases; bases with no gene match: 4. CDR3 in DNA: TGTGCCTGGAGTCGACAGGGGTTTTACAATGAGCAGTTCTTC. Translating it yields CAWSRQGFYNEQFF.